Listed here is a single T cell receptor (beta chain). This specimen belongs to a study of tumor-infiltrating lymphocytes in localized non-small cell lung cancer. V gave up 0 bases and J gave up 9 bases, with 15 bases separating them. The germline V gene has CDR1 GTSNPN and CDR2 SVGIG (reference sequence). The CDR3 loop spans 14 amino acids. Assay used: immunoSEQ multiplex PCR; TCRdb lists only in-frame clones, some missing. The sample holds roughly 2,500 clones, approximately 53% seen once. Sequenced input: uninvolved lung tissue not adjacent to the tumor. The chain has TRBV30 and TRBJ2-1; D ambiguous. The clonotype comes from a human donor with non-small cell lung cancer. Some clones in this sample may be carry-over from other donors' samples. CDR3 region: CAWSVPNVVPEQFF. CDR3 nucleotide sequence: TGTGCCTGGAGTGTACCCAACGTGGTTCCTGAGCAGTTCTTC.